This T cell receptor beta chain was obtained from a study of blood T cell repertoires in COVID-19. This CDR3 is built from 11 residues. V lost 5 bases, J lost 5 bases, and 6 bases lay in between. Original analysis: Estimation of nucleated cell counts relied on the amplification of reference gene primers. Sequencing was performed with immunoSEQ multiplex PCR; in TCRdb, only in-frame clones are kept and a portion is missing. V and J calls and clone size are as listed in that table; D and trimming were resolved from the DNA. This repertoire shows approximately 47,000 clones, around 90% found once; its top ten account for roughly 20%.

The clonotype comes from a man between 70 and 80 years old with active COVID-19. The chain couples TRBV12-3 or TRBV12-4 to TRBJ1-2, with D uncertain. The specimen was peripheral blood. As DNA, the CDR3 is TGTGCCAGCAGTAGGAGTTATGGCTACACCTTC. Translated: CASSRSYGYTF.